This T cell receptor (beta chain) was identified during a study of OX40 agonist ivuxolimab in advanced cancers. Patients had blood sampled at baseline and again on cycle 4 day 1 and cycle 7 day 1. The method was immunoSEQ multiplex PCR; TCRdb's version includes in-frame clones alone and lacks a portion of them. There are some 77,000 clones in the sample; about 85% occur only once, and about 1.1% lies in the top ten. Study observations and caveats: The study observed clonal expansion of CD4+ and CD8+ blood T cells by week 6 at 0.1 to 3.0 mg/kg. It was also the case that some nonresponders had low normalized T-cell clonal expansion.

The CDR3 has 11 amino acids. V was trimmed by 6 bases and J by 5 bases, leaving 6 bases between them. The V gene's germline CDR1 is SGHKS and CDR2 YYEKEE (reference sequence). Note on this clone: Its specificity is unknown.

This receptor was identified in an adult with an advanced solid tumor such as melanoma, head and neck, liver or kidney cancer. The genes are TRBV5-5 and TRBJ2-1, with D unclear. Sequencing was performed on CD4+ or CD8+ T cells sorted from blood, taken in a trial of the OX40 agonist ivuxolimab. CDR3 nucleotides: TGTGCCAGCACCCCCGACAATGAGCAGTTCTTC. Its protein product is CASTPDNEQFF.